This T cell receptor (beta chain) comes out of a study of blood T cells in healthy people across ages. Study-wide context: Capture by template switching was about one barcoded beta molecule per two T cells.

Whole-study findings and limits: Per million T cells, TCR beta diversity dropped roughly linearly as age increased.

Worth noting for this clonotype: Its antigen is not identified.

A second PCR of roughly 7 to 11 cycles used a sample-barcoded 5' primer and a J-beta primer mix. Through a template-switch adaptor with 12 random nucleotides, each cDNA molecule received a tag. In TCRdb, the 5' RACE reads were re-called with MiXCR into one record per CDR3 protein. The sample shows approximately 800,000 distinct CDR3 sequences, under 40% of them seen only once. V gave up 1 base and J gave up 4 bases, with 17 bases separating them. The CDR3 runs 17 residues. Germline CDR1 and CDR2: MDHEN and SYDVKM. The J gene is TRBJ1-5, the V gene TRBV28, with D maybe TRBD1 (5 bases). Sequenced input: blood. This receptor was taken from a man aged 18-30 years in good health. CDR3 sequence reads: CASSLFMGPAENQPQHF. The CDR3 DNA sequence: TGTGCCAGCAGTTTATTTATGGGGCCGGCAGAGAATCAGCCCCAGCATTTT.